The 21 T cell receptor beta chains listed next were all sequenced from one sample in a study of long-term antiretroviral therapy in people with HIV (dated by TCRdb to about 2022). Sequencing of the TRB variable region was done with the immunoSEQ hsTCRB v3.0 assay at survey level resolution. Drawn from immuneACCESS, this table holds only the in-frame rearrangements with V and J called that TCRdb kept. Clones are partly lost; checked studies trace under half to an unresolved V gene and leave the rest unexplained. In all, the sample holds some 28,000 clones, and 80% of those were seen once. The top ten clonotypes cover roughly 7% of the sample. Sequences were derived from unsorted PBMCs, sampled 0.3 years after starting antiretroviral therapy. These receptors were taken from a man in his forties with HIV.

The CDR3 spells CASTYRVGYTF. The CDR3 DNA reads as TGTGCCAGCACCTACAGGGTTGGCTACACCTTC. The chain has TRBV2 and TRBJ1-2; the D gene is possibly TRBD1 (6 bases). The V end lost 7 bases, the J end lost 7 bases, and 10 bases lay between the germline ends. Germline CDR1 is SNHLY and CDR2 is FYNNEI. The CDR3 totals 11 residues.

Only one count was recorded for this clone. The rearrangement uses TRBV18 and TRBJ1-1, with D tentatively TRBD1 (5 bases). The V gene's germline CDR1 is KGHSH and CDR2 LQKENI. The CDR3 sequence is 13 residues long. Trimming took 4 bases from V and 2 from J, leaving 8 bases between them. This CDR3 reads CASSLQGNTEAFF. CDR3 DNA: TGTGCCAGCTCACTCCAGGGAAACACTGAAGCTTTCTTT.

The chain carries TRBV29-1 and TRBJ2-2, with 9 bases aligning to TRBD2. The CDR3 totals 14 residues. J was trimmed by 1 base and V by 7 bases; bases with no gene match: 4. In germline, CDR1 is SQVTM, CDR2 ANQGSEA. The CDR3 loop reads CSAGTSLNTGELFF. The CDR3 DNA reads TGCAGCGCTGGGACTAGCTTGAACACCGGGGAGCTGTTTTTT.

This clone was counted between two and nine times. The V gene is TRBV2, the J gene TRBJ2-1; TRBD2 aligns across 13 bases. J was trimmed by 10 bases and V by 6 bases; bases with no gene match: 9. The germline gives CDR1 SNHLY, CDR2 FYNNEI. CDR3 length equals 15 residues. The CDR3 nucleotides are TGTGCCAGCAGCGGACTAGCGGGAGTCGGGGAGGAGCAGTTCTTC. It yields the protein CASSGLAGVGEEQFF.

The rearrangement uses TRBV4-3 and TRBJ2-1; 8 bases fit TRBD1. CDR3 size: 14 residues. Germline V gene data show CDR1 as LGHNA and CDR2 as YSLEER. The junction had 3 bases not matched to a gene; V was cut back by 4 bases and J by 4 bases. CDR3 in amino acids: CASSPGTGYNEQFF. The DNA of the CDR3 is TGCGCCAGCAGCCCCGGGACAGGATACAATGAGCAGTTCTTC.

This CDR3 is CASSSQGGMNTEAFF. For the CDR3, the DNA is TGCGCCAGCAGCTCCCAGGGCGGAATGAACACTGAAGCTTTCTTT. This chain uses TRBV5-1 with TRBJ1-1; D may be TRBD1 (5 bases). V was pared by 3 bases and J by 0 bases, with 12 bases between. The CDR3 consists of 15 residues. Germline V lookup: CDR1 SGHRS, CDR2 YFSETQ.

This clone was observed a handful of times. The CDR3 region is CASKIRASGIKAYEQYF. The CDR3 region has the DNA TGTGCCAGCAAAATCCGGGCTAGCGGGATTAAAGCCTACGAGCAGTACTTC. The chain combines TRBV28 with TRBJ2-7; TRBD2 matches at 9 bases. V gave up 7 bases and J gave up 2 bases; unmatched junction bases: 15. The CDR3 totals 17 residues. Germline lookup yields CDR1 MDHEN and CDR2 SYDVKM.

The V call is TRBV10-2, the J call TRBJ2-3, with D tentatively TRBD2 (7 bases). V dropped 7 bases and J dropped 4 bases, with 18 bases sitting between them. The CDR3 is made up of 15 amino acids. Germline lookup yields CDR1 WSHSY and CDR2 SAAADI. For the CDR3, the DNA is TGCGCCAGCAAAACAGGGCGGGGAGGGGCAGATACGCAGTATTTT. This codes for CASKTGRGGADTQYF.

The chain uses TRBV13 and TRBJ2-7; tentatively, D is TRBD2 (5 bases). Germline assignment: CDR1 PRHDT and CDR2 FYEKMQ (reference sequence). The V and J ends lost 4 bases and 2 bases respectively, with 12 bases between them. The CDR3 is 14 residues long. As DNA, the CDR3 is TGTGCCAGCAGCTCTCGGGGTCGGACCTACGAGCAGTACTTC. This sequence encodes CASSSRGRTYEQYF.

Written as DNA, the CDR3 is TGTGCCAGCAGCTTGTTCAGCAATCAGCCCCAGCATTTT. Translating gives CASSLFSNQPQHF. The chain couples TRBV5-8 to TRBJ1-5; D remains unclear. The V gene lost 1 base and the J gene lost 1 base, with 3 bases spanning the gap. The CDR3 totals 13 residues. Looked up from germline, CDR1 is SGHTS and CDR2 is YDEGEE.

The rearrangement uses TRBV30 and TRBJ2-3; tentatively, D is TRBD2 (6 bases). Trimming took 1 base from V and 5 from J, leaving 22 bases between them. The CDR3 sequence is 17 residues long. The germline gives CDR1 GTSNPN, CDR2 SVGIG (reference sequence). Written as DNA, the CDR3 is TGTGCCTGGAGTGGGGGTCCTACTAGCCCGTCGGGAGATACGCAGTATTTT. Amino acids: CAWSGGPTSPSGDTQYF.

The chain has TRBV6-1 and TRBJ1-5, with unresolved D. CDR3 size: 11 residues. From germline, CDR1 is MNHNS and CDR2 SASEGT. Trimming pared 5 bases from V and 9 bases from J, leaving 8 bases between. The CDR3 loop reads CASSSSRPQHF. CDR3 DNA sequence: TGTGCCAGCAGTTCCTCTCGGCCCCAGCATTTT.

The V gene is TRBV4-2, the J gene TRBJ1-5, with TRBD1 matching over 12 bases. This CDR3 has 18 residues. V gave up 3 bases and J gave up 1 base; unmatched junction bases: 7. From germline, CDR1 is LGHNA and CDR2 YNFKEQ. This chain's CDR3 is CASSHRRGQGASNQPQHF. In DNA, the CDR3 is TGTGCCAGCAGCCATAGACGGGGACAGGGGGCAAGCAATCAGCCCCAGCATTTT.

This rearrangement joins TRBV7-9 to TRBJ2-7, with 8 bases identical to TRBD2. J gave up 2 bases and V 5 bases, and 5 bases lay outside the gene matches. This CDR3 comprises 14 residues. Germline V gives CDR1 SEHNR, CDR2 FQNEAQ (reference sequence). DNA for the CDR3: TGTGCCAGCAGCCTAAGACTAGCGCCCTACGAGCAGTACTTC. This encodes CASSLRLAPYEQYF. Full variable domain (outside the CDR3, taken from reference TRBV7-9 and TRBJ2-7): DTGVSQNPRHKITKRGQNVTFRCDPISEHNRLYWYRQTLGQGPEFLTYFQNEAQLEKSRLLSDRFSAERPKGSFSTLEIQRTEQGDSAMYLCASSLRLAPYEQYFGPGTRLTVT.

J is TRBJ2-7 and V is TRBV19, with 7 bases that match TRBD1. There are 13 residues in the CDR3. The ends lost 3 bases at V and 3 bases at J; junction bases unmatched: 2. In germline, CDR1 is LNHDA, CDR2 SQIVND (reference sequence). The CDR3 DNA reads TGTGCCAGTAGTATCTGGACAGGCTACGAGCAGTACTTC. Translated: CASSIWTGYEQYF.

The V gene is TRBV30, the J gene TRBJ2-7; D is undetermined. V was clipped by 0 bases and J by 5 bases, with 8 bases between them. Per germline, CDR1 GTSNPN and CDR2 SVGIG (reference sequence). The CDR3 loop spans 12 amino acids. DNA of the CDR3: TGTGCCTGGAGTGTAGGAGTCCACGAGCAGTACTTC. This translates into CAWSVGVHEQYF.

CDR3 region: CASSARQGYEQYF. Written as DNA, the CDR3 is TGTGCCAGCAGCGCCCGACAAGGCTACGAGCAGTACTTC. The J gene is TRBJ2-7, the V gene TRBV9; D ambiguous. Germline V gene data show CDR1 as SGDLS and CDR2 as YYNGEE. The CDR3 loop spans 13 amino acids. The V end lost 3 bases, the J end lost 3 bases, and 10 bases lay between the germline ends.

The J gene is TRBJ2-5, the V gene TRBV5-1, with D possibly being TRBD1 (6 bases). CDR1 is SGHRS, CDR2 YFSETQ, per germline. V shed 4 bases and J shed 5 bases, with 21 bases lying between them. The CDR3 extends over 16 amino acids. The CDR3 sequence is CASSQGTARGGETQYF. CDR3 DNA sequence: TGCGCCAGCAGCCAAGGGACGGCCAGGGGTGGGGAGACCCAGTACTTC.

This clone was observed a few times. The CDR3 here is CASSGNYQETQYF. CDR3 DNA: TGTGCCAGCAGTGGGAACTACCAAGAGACCCAGTACTTC. The V call is TRBV6-1, the J call TRBJ2-5, with D unresolved. CDR1 is MNHNS, CDR2 SASEGT, per germline. V gave up 4 bases and J gave up 0 bases, with 6 bases separating them. The CDR3 has 13 residues.

The CDR3 sequence is CASTYQQGLKNTIYF. CDR3 nucleotide sequence: TGTGCCAGCACATACCAACAGGGACTCAAAAACACCATATATTTT. V and J are TRBV6-5 and TRBJ1-3, with D maybe TRBD1 (6 bases). The germline V gene has CDR1 MNHEY and CDR2 SVGAGI. The CDR3 totals 15 residues. V dropped 7 bases and J dropped 6 bases, with 19 bases sitting between them.

The chain carries TRBV28 and TRBJ1-4; TRBD1 agrees at 7 bases. The CDR3 spans 16 residues. The germline gives CDR1 MDHEN, CDR2 SYDVKM. The V and J ends lost 5 bases and 7 bases, in that order; junction bases with no gene match: 13. The CDR3, as DNA: TGTGCCAGCAGTATAGGGGGCGTCGGTGGGGGTGAAAAACTGTTTTTT. It codes for CASSIGGVGGGEKLFF.